A single sample gave rise to the 18 T cell receptor beta chains below, sequenced in a study of CXCR3-negative and CXCR3-positive naive CD8 T cells. UMI-labeled 5' RACE TRB cDNA libraries were prepared from the cells. Reprocessing the 5' RACE reads, TCRdb reports a single entry for every CDR3 protein and omits DNA. The repertoire table contains about 130,000 distinct CDR3 sequences. What these receptors recognize is not known. Whole-study findings and limits: Hydrophobicity was higher for TRB CDR3s found in CXCR3-positive naive cells than in CXCR3-negative naive cells.

Sequencing was done on a sample of naive CXCR3+ CD8+ T cells from blood. As for subset: CD45RO-CCR7+CD27+CD95- naive CD8+ T cells expressing CXCR3 (TNR3+). The receptors here all came from a human donor in good health. Some clones in this sample may be carry-over from other donors' samples.

The CDR3 loop reads CASPAMNTEAFF. This chain links TRBV7-2 with TRBJ1-1. The CDR3 runs 12 residues. The germline V gene encodes CDR1 SGHTA and CDR2 FQGNSA.

This chain's CDR3 is CASSPLGQEPRSSSYNEQFF. This chain uses TRBV12-3 or TRBV12-4 with TRBJ2-1; the D call from TCRdb, TRBD1, cannot be confirmed without DNA. The CDR3 length is 20 residues.

The V call is TRBV2, the J call TRBJ2-2; with no DNA, the TCRdb D assignment of TRBD1 cannot be verified. Germline loops: CDR1 SNHLY, CDR2 FYNNEI. The CDR3 has 15 amino acids. The CDR3 reads CASSVVGMSTGELFF.

The chain couples TRBV21-1 to TRBJ1-1; TCRdb's D gene call, TRBD1, goes unchecked for lack of DNA. TRBV21-1 counts as a pseudogene. The CDR3 covers 17 residues. This CDR3 reads CASSMRRRQGTRTEAFF.

Here the CDR3 reads CSVEEANRGYTF. The V call is TRBV29-1, the J call TRBJ1-2. CDR1 and CDR2 from the germline V gene are SQVTM and ANQGSEA. The CDR3 totals 12 residues.

This chain links TRBV2 with TRBJ2-7; the D call from TCRdb, TRBD2, cannot be confirmed without DNA. CDR1 and CDR2 from the germline V gene are SNHLY and FYNNEI. This CDR3 is built from 16 residues. This chain's CDR3 is CASSLGLAGSSYEQYF.

The chain carries TRBV28 and TRBJ2-5; TCRdb gives TRBD1 as the D gene, but with no DNA this cannot be confirmed. The CDR3 covers 11 residues. The germline gives CDR1 MDHEN, CDR2 SYDVKM. This CDR3 is CASSWGETQYF. The full variable domain, in which reference TRBV28 and TRBJ2-5 provide the parts outside the CDR3, is DVKVTQSSRYLVKRTGEKVFLECVQDMDHENMFWYRQDPGLGLRLIYFSYDVKMKEKGDIPEGYSVSREKKERFSLILESASTNQTSMYLCASSWGETQYFGPGTRLLVL.

This chain joins TRBV29-1 and TRBJ1-2; without DNA, the TCRdb call of TRBD1 cannot be checked. CDR3 size: 16 residues. CDR1 SQVTM and CDR2 ANQGSEA come from the germline V gene. CDR3 region: CSVDLAGTYQDYGYTF.

The chain is built from TRBV29-1 and TRBJ1-1; TCRdb returns TRBD1, unconfirmable since there is no DNA. Germline CDR1 reads SQVTM; CDR2 reads ANQGSEA. This CDR3 is 12 amino acids long. Here the CDR3 reads CSVSKDSSEAFF.

V gene TRBV20-1 combines with J gene TRBJ2-3; TCRdb calls TRBD2, which cannot be checked without DNA. Germline V gene data show CDR1 as DFQATT and CDR2 as SNEGSKA (reference sequence). The CDR3 extends over 13 amino acids. The CDR3 protein is CTAKDFRTDTQYF.

This sequence joins TRBV28 and TRBJ1-4; the TRBD1 assignment by TCRdb is unverifiable without DNA. CDR1 is MDHEN, CDR2 SYDVKM, per germline. The CDR3 sequence is 15 residues long. The CDR3 spells CASRSDRETNEKLFF. The whole variable domain, remainder taken from reference TRBV28 and TRBJ1-4, is DVKVTQSSRYLVKRTGEKVFLECVQDMDHENMFWYRQDPGLGLRLIYFSYDVKMKEKGDIPEGYSVSREKKERFSLILESASTNQTSMYLCASRSDRETNEKLFFGSGTQLSVL.

This rearrangement joins TRBV7-3 to TRBJ2-1. The germline gives CDR1 SGHTA, CDR2 FQGTGA. There are 14 residues in the CDR3. CDR3 residues: CASSLNDGNNEQFF.

This chain joins TRBV6-5 and TRBJ1-6; TCRdb designates TRBD1, a call that cannot be tested without DNA. The V gene's germline CDR1 is MNHEY and CDR2 SVGAGI. The CDR3 is made up of 14 amino acids. The CDR3 loop is CASSYSRGDSPLHF.

This rearrangement joins TRBV12-3 or TRBV12-4 to TRBJ1-1; TCRdb picks TRBD1, but there is no DNA to check that call. This CDR3 is built from 14 residues. CDR3 residues: CASSLLAGDTEAFF.

V usage is TRBV25-1 and J usage is TRBJ2-2; TCRdb's assignment of TRBD2 cannot be checked, as there is no DNA. The CDR3 covers 13 residues. From germline, CDR1 is MGHDK and CDR2 SYGVNS. CDR3 region: CASRGAGTGELFF.

V and J are TRBV12-3 or TRBV12-4 and TRBJ1-4; TCRdb outputs TRBD1, but without DNA this stays unchecked. The CDR3 is 14 residues long. The CDR3 reads CASRTRDSYEKLFF.

V is TRBV28 and J is TRBJ1-2. The CDR3 length is 19 residues. Germline lookup yields CDR1 MDHEN and CDR2 SYDVKM. The chain's CDR3 is CASNSNEHVRLFANYGYTF.

J is TRBJ2-1 and V is TRBV4-3. The CDR3 covers 15 residues. From germline, CDR1 is LGHNA and CDR2 YSLEER. This CDR3 reads CASSQTRTPYNEQFF.